One and the same sample provided the 9 T cell receptor beta chains below, sequenced in a study of blood T cell repertoires in COVID-19. Data came from immunoSEQ multiplex PCR; TCRdb stores just in-frame clones and leaves some out. The profile shows some 210,000 clones, 92% of them singletons. Sequencing was done on a sample of peripheral blood. These receptors were collected from a man aged 25-45 years with acute or convalescent COVID-19.

The chain is built from TRBV28 and TRBJ2-2, with D hard to call. This CDR3 comprises 12 residues. CDR1 is MDHEN, CDR2 SYDVKM, per germline. With 7 bases removed from V and 0 bases from J, the gap between germline ends came to 3 bases. The CDR3 DNA reads as TGTGCCAGCACCTCGAACACCGGGGAGCTGTTTTTT. This sequence encodes CASTSNTGELFF. The variable domain in full, with the rest retrieved from reference TRBV28 and TRBJ2-2, is DVKVTQSSRYLVKRTGEKVFLECVQDMDHENMFWYRQDPGLGLRLIYFSYDVKMKEKGDIPEGYSVSREKKERFSLILESASTNQTSMYLCASTSNTGELFFGEGSRLTVL.

The chain recombines TRBV5-1 with TRBJ2-5; D is possibly TRBD1 (6 bases). Trimming left V 2 bases short and J 4 bases short, with 15 bases between. CDR3 size: 15 residues. Germline lookup yields CDR1 SGHRS and CDR2 YFSETQ. The CDR3 DNA follows: TGCGCCAGCAGCTTCGGGACACCGAATCCAGAGACCCAGTACTTC. Protein sequence: CASSFGTPNPETQYF. The whole variable domain, filled in from reference TRBV5-1 and TRBJ2-5, reads KAGVTQTPRYLIKTRGQQVTLSCSPISGHRSVSWYQQTPGQGLQFLFEYFSETQRNKGNFPGRFSGRQFSNSRSEMNVSTLELGDSALYLCASSFGTPNPETQYFGPGTRLLVL.

V is TRBV28 and J is TRBJ1-6, with 9 bases aligning to TRBD1. The CDR3 is made up of 15 amino acids. The V gene's germline CDR1 is MDHEN and CDR2 SYDVKM. The V segment lost 6 bases and the J segment 6 bases; nucleotides outside the gene matches: 6. The CDR3 is CASSLRDRVNSPLHF. CDR3 sequence (DNA): TGTGCCAGCAGCCTCCGGGACAGGGTTAATTCACCCCTCCACTTT.

This clone is a singleton in its sample. The chain links TRBV5-1 to TRBJ1-2; weak D call: TRBD1 (6 bases). The CDR3 extends over 17 amino acids. Trimming left V 7 bases short and J 3 bases short, with 25 bases between. Per the germline V gene, CDR1 is SGHRS and CDR2 is YFSETQ. The CDR3 is CASSQGRGRIADYGYTF. As DNA, the CDR3 is TGCGCCAGCTCCCAGGGGCGCGGCCGGATTGCGGACTATGGCTACACCTTC.

The chain links TRBV4-1 to TRBJ2-3; a possible D gene is TRBD2 (5 bases). The V gene's germline CDR1 is MGHRA and CDR2 YSYEKL. V dropped 1 base and J dropped 5 bases, with 13 bases sitting between them. The CDR3 covers 15 residues. The CDR3 reads CASSQVGTRGDTQYF. The CDR3 DNA follows: TGCGCCAGCAGCCAAGTAGGCACACGGGGAGATACGCAGTATTTT.

In its sample, this clone was seen once. This chain connects TRBV3-1 (or the pseudogene TRBV3-2) to TRBJ2-7; 7 nucleotides align to TRBD1. J gave up 6 bases and V 2 bases, and 19 bases lay outside the gene matches. The germline V gene encodes CDR1 LGHDT and CDR2 YNNKEL (reference sequence). The CDR3 covers 18 residues. CDR3 coding DNA: TGTGCCAGCAGCCAAACTTACCTAACAGGGGCGAACGTGTTCGAGCAGTACTTC. This gives the protein CASSQTYLTGANVFEQYF.

CDR3 bases: TGTGCCACCAGCAGAGATAGGCCGGCGACTAGCGCGGAGACCCAGTACTTC. Encoded protein: CATSRDRPATSAETQYF. The chain employs TRBV15 and TRBJ2-5, with 8 nucleotides matching TRBD2. The CDR3 runs to 17 residues. Germline CDR1 reads LNHNV; CDR2 reads YYDKDF (reference sequence). V trimming: 0 bases; J trimming: 5 bases; junction bases outside the gene matches: 11.

The rearrangement links TRBV6-5 to TRBJ1-3, with D uncertain. Trimming left V 3 bases short and J 0 bases short, with 9 bases between. Germline V lookup: CDR1 MNHEY, CDR2 SVGAGI. The CDR3 extends over 15 amino acids. The CDR3 coding sequence is TGTGCCAGCAGTTATGGCGGGAGCTCTGGAAACACCATATATTTT. Residues: CASSYGGSSGNTIYF.

The CDR3 region has the DNA TGTGCCTGGAGGTTAGGAGGGGCCGATACGCAGTATTTT. Protein: CAWRLGGADTQYF. V and J are TRBV30 and TRBJ2-3; perhaps TRBD2 as D (6 bases). The CDR3 is made up of 13 amino acids. Germline loops: CDR1 GTSNPN, CDR2 SVGIG (reference sequence). V lost 3 bases, J lost 6 bases, and 13 bases lay in between.